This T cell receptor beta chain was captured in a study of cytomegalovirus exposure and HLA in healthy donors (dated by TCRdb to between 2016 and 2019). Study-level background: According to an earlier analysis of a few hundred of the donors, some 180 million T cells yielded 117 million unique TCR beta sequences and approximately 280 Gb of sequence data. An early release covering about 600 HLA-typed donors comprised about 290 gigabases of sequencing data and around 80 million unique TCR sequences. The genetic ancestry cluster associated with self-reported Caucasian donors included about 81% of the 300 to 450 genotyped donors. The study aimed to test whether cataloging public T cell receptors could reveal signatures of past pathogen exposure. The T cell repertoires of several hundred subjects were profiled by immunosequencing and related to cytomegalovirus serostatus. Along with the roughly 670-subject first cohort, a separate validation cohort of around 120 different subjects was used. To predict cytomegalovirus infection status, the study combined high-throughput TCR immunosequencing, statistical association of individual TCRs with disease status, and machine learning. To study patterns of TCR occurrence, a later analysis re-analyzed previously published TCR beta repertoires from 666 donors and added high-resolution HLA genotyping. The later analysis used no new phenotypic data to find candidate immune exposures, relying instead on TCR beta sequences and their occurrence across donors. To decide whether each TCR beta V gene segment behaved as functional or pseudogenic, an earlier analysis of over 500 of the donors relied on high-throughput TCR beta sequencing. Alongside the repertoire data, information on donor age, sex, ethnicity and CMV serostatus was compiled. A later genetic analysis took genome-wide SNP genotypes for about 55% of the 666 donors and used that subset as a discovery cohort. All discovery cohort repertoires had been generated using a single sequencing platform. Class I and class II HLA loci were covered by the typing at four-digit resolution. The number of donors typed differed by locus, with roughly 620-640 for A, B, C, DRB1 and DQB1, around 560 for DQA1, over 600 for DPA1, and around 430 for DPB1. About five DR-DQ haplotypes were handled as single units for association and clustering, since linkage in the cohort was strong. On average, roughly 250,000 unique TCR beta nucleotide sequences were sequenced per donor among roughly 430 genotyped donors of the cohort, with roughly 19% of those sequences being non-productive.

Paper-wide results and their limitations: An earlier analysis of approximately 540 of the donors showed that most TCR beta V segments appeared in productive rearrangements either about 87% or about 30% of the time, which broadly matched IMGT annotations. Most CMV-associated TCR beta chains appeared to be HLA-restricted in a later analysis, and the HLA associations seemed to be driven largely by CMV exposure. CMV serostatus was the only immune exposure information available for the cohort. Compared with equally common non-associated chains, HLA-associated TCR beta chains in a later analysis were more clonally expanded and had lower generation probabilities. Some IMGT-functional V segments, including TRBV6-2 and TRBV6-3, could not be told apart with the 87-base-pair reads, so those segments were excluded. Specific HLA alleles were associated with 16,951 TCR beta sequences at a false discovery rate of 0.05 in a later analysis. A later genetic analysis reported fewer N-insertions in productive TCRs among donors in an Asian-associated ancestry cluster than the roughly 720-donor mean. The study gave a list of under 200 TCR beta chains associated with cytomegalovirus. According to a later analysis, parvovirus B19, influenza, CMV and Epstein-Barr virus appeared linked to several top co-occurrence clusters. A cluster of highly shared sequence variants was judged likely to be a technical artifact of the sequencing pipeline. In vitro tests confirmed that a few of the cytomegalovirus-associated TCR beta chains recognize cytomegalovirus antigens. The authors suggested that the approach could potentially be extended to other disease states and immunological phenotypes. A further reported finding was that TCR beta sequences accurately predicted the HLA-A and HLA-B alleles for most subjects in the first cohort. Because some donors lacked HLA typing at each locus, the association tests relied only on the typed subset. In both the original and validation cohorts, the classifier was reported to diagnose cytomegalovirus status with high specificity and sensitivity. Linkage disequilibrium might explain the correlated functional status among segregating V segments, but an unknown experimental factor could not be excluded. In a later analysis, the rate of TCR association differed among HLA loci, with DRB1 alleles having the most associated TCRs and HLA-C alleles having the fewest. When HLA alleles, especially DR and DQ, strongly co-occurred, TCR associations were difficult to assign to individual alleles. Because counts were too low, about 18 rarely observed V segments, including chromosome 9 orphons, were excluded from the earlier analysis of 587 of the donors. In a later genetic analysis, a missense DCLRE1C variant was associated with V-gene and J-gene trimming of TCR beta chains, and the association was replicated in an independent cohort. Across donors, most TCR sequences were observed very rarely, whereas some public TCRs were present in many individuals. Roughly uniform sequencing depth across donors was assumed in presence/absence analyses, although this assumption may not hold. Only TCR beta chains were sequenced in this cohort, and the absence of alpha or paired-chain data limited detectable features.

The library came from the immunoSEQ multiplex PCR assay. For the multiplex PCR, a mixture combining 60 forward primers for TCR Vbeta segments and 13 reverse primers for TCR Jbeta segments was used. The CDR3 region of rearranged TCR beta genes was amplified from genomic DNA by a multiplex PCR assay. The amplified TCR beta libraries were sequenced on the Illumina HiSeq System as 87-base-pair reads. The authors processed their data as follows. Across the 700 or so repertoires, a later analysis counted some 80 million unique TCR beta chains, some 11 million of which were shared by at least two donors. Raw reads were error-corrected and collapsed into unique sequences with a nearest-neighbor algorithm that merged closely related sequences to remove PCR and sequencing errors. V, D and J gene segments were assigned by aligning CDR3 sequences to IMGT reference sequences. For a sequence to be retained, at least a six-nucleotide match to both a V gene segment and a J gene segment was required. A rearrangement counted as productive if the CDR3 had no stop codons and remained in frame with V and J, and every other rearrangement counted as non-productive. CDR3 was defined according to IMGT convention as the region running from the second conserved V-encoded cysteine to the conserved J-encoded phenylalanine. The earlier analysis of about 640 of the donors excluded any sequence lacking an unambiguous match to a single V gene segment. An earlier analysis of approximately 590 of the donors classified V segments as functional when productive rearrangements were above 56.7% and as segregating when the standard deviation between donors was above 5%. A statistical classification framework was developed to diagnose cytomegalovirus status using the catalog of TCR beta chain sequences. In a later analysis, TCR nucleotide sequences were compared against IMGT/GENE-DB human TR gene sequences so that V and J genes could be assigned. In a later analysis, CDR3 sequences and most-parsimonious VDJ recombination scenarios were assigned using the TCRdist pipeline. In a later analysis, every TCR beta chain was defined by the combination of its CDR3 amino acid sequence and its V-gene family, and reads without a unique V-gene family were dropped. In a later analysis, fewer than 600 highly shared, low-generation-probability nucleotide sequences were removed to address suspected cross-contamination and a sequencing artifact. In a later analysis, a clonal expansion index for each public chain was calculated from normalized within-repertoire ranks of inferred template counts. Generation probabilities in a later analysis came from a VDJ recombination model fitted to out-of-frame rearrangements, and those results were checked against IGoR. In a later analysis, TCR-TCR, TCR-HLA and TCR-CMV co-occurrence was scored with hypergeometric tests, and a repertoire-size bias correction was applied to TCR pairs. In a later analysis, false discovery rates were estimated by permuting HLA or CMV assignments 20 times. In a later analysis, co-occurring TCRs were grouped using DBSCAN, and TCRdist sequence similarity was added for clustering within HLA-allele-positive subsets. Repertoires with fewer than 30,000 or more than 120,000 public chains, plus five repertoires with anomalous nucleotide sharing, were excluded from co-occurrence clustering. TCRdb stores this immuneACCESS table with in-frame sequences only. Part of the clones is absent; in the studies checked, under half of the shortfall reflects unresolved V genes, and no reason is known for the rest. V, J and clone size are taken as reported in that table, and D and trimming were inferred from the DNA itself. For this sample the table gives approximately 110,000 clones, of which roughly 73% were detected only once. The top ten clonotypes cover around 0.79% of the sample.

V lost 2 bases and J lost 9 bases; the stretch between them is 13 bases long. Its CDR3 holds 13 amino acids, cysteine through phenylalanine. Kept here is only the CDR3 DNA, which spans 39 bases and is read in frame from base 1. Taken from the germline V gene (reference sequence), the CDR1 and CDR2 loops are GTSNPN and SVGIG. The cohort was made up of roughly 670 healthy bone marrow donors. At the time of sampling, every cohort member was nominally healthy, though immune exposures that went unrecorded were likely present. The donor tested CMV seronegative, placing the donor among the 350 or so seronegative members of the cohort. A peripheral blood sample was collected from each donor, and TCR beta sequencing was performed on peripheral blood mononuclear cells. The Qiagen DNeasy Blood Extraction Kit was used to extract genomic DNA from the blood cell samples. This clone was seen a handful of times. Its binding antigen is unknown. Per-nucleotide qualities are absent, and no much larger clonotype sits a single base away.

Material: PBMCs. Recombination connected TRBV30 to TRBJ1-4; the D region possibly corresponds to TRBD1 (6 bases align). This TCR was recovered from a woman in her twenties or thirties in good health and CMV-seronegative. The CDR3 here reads CAWSRQGLQKLFF. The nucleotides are TGTGCCTGGAGTAGGCAGGGGCTCCAAAAACTGTTTTTT.